This T cell receptor beta chain was found in a study of blood T cell repertoires in COVID-19. Methods used by the authors: Reference gene primer amplification gave nucleated cell count estimates. Clones were read by immunoSEQ multiplex PCR, and TCRdb kept only the in-frame ones, dropping some. From that table come the V and J calls and clone size; the DNA was used to work out D and trimming. The profile shows about 200,000 clones, 80% to 85% of them singletons. This clone was found a few times. Trimming took 0 bases from V and 7 from J, leaving 10 bases between them. Germline V gene data show CDR1 as MGHRA and CDR2 as YSYEKL. This CDR3 has 15 residues.

V usage is TRBV4-1 and J usage is TRBJ1-6; D might be TRBD1 (5 bases). The clonotype was recovered from a woman aged 30 to 39 who had been exposed to COVID-19. The sample comprised PBMCs or T cells enriched from blood (not recorded which). CDR3 DNA: TGCGCCAGCAGCCAAGATCCAGGGCTGAATTCACCCCTCCACTTT. Amino acid sequence: CASSQDPGLNSPLHF.